This TCR beta chain was retrieved from a study of cytomegalovirus exposure and HLA in healthy donors. Study context: Out of 150 million to 200 million T cells, an earlier analysis found roughly 110 million unique TCR beta sequences in total.

CDR1 is SGHDT, CDR2 YYEEEE, per germline. The CDR3 extends over 16 amino acids. The germline V and J ends were trimmed by 4 bases and 5 bases, with 18 bases remaining between them. 60 Vbeta and 13 Jbeta primers were used in PCR. Sequencing used immunoSEQ multiplex PCR; TCRdb keeps in-frame clones, though not all of them. The sample includes 100,000 or so clones, 65% to 90% of them seen just once. Comments on this clone: The antigen remains unidentified.

The study's findings and limits: Several V segments, TRBV6-2 and TRBV6-3 among them, could not be told apart and were dropped. A later analysis found common viral pathogens apparently linked to several of the most significant clusters. It was reportedly the case that the classifier diagnosed cytomegalovirus status with high specificity and sensitivity.

Sequencing used PBMCs. The receptor's source is a man aged 30 to 45 in good health and CMV-seropositive. This chain links TRBV5-6 with TRBJ1-4; tentative D call: TRBD1 (5 bases). DNA for the CDR3: TGTGCCAGCAGCCTTCAGGGTGGGGATGGGAATGAAAAACTGTTTTTT. This gives the protein CASSLQGGDGNEKLFF.